These 16 T cell receptor beta chains share one sample of origin, sequenced in a study of cytomegalovirus exposure and HLA in healthy donors (dated by TCRdb to between 2016 and 2019). Library method: the immunoSEQ multiplex PCR assay. A mixture of 60 forward primers for TCR Vbeta segments and 13 reverse primers for TCR Jbeta segments was used in the multiplex PCR. The table was pulled from immuneACCESS by TCRdb, which kept in-frame rearrangements only. Such tables lose some clones; where checked, under half of the loss comes from unresolved V genes, and the rest has no known cause. The sample profile shows some 150,000 clones; 75% to 85% of them were found once. The ten most abundant clones make up less than 15% of the sample. Sequencing input: PBMCs. These receptors were obtained from a woman aged 45-65 years in good health and CMV-seronegative.

The chain uses TRBV6-5 and TRBJ2-2, with D perhaps TRBD1 (6 bases). Germline V gives CDR1 MNHEY, CDR2 SVGAGI. The V end was cut by 8 bases, the J end by 0 bases, with 10 bases between. The CDR3 is 14 amino acids. CDR3 bases: TGTGCCAGCCTGGACAGAACGAACACCGGGGAGCTGTTTTTT. Encoded protein: CASLDRTNTGELFF.

This chain connects TRBV11-2 to TRBJ2-7, with 8 bases lining up with TRBD1. Germline V gives CDR1 SGHAT, CDR2 FQNNGV. The CDR3 is made up of 15 amino acids. V trimming: 5 bases; J trimming: 3 bases; junction bases outside the gene matches: 9. The DNA for the CDR3 is TGTGCCAGCAGCCCCCTAGGAGACAGGGGCTACGAGCAGTACTTC. This codes for CASSPLGDRGYEQYF.

This chain joins TRBV28 and TRBJ1-2; 7 bases match TRBD1. This CDR3 spans 13 amino acids. With V trimmed by 2 bases and J by 10 bases, 7 bases remained unmatched. CDR1 and CDR2 from the germline V gene are MDHEN and SYDVKM. In nucleotides, the CDR3 is TGTGCCAGCAGTTTAGGACAGGCGCCCCACTACACCTTC. Translation gives CASSLGQAPHYTF.

The gene calls are TRBV7-8 and TRBJ1-2; D uncertain. Per the germline V gene, CDR1 is SGHVS and CDR2 is FQNEAQ. The ends were cut back, 3 bases at V and 2 bases at J, with 7 bases in the middle. The CDR3 has 13 residues. The CDR3 protein is CASSLGENYGYTF. CDR3 coding DNA: TGTGCCAGCAGCTTGGGAGAAAACTATGGCTACACCTTC.

The chain links TRBV7-2 to TRBJ2-7; TRBD1 agrees at 7 bases. Germline V gene lookup returns CDR1 SGHTA and CDR2 FQGNSA. This CDR3 has 15 amino acids. V shed 5 bases and J 4 bases; nucleotides not matched to a gene: 11. The CDR3 DNA reads TGTGCCAGCAGCCTAACGACAGGGTATCGGTACGAGCAGTACTTC. Protein: CASSLTTGYRYEQYF.

This chain uses TRBV19 with TRBJ2-6; D is perhaps TRBD1 (5 bases). The CDR3 loop spans 17 amino acids. Germline V gene sequence: CDR1 LNHDA, CDR2 SQIVND (reference sequence). Trimming cost V 5 bases and J 2 bases, with 16 bases left between them. The DNA of the CDR3 is TGTGCCAGTAGTGCGTCGCGCAGGGCCCCTGGGGCCAACGTCCTGACTTTC. This translates into CASSASRRAPGANVLTF.

This chain links TRBV7-9 with TRBJ1-3; possible D gene TRBD1, 6 bases. This CDR3 spans 16 amino acids. Germline V CDR1 and CDR2: SEHNR, FQNEAQ (reference sequence). V gave up 5 bases and J gave up 0 bases, with 14 bases separating them. CDR3 nucleotides: TGTGCCAGCAGCCCCTGGACAGCAAACTCTGGAAACACCATATATTTT. Amino acid sequence: CASSPWTANSGNTIYF. Full variable domain (outside the CDR3, taken from reference TRBV7-9 and TRBJ1-3): DTGVSQNPRHKITKRGQNVTFRCDPISEHNRLYWYRQTLGQGPEFLTYFQNEAQLEKSRLLSDRFSAERPKGSFSTLEIQRTEQGDSAMYLCASSPWTANSGNTIYFGEGSWLTVV.

V usage is TRBV6-6 and J usage is TRBJ1-1; D is uncertain. Germline CDR1 reads MNHNY; CDR2 reads SVGAGI (reference sequence). This CDR3 has 14 residues. The V and J ends lost 0 bases and 0 bases respectively, with 5 bases between them. CDR3 loop: CASSYSTMNTEAFF. The CDR3 DNA follows: TGTGCCAGCAGTTACTCGACAATGAACACTGAAGCTTTCTTT.

The chain has TRBV7-2 and TRBJ1-1; a weak D match, TRBD1 (5 bases). CDR3 length: 13 residues. The germline gives CDR1 SGHTA, CDR2 FQGNSA. V was shortened by 4 bases and J by 7 bases, with 13 bases between the two germline ends. The CDR3 nucleotides are TGTGCCAGCAGCTACCGCAGGGCTTTTGAAGCTTTCTTT. It specifies CASSYRRAFEAFF.

The V gene is TRBV19, the J gene TRBJ1-1, with TRBD1 identical over 7 bases. CDR3 length: 15 amino acids. The trim removed 5 bases at V and 0 bases at J, leaving 6 bases unmatched. Germline V lookup: CDR1 LNHDA, CDR2 SQIVND (reference sequence). Here the CDR3 DNA reads TGTGCCAGTAGTTTCGGGACAGACATGAACACTGAAGCTTTCTTT. Translation gives CASSFGTDMNTEAFF. Variable domain in full (rest from reference TRBV19 and TRBJ1-1): DGGITQSPKYLFRKEGQNVTLSCEQNLNHDAMYWYRQDPGQGLRLIYYSQIVNDFQKGDIAEGYSVSREKKESFPLTVTSAQKNPTAFYLCASSFGTDMNTEAFFGQGTRLTVV.

CDR3 DNA: TGTGCCAGCAGTGAGGGGACGCGGGAAACCGGGGAGCTGTTTTTT. This sequence encodes CASSEGTRETGELFF. The chain is built from TRBV6-1 and TRBJ2-2; D perhaps matches TRBD2 (6 bases). Germline V CDR1 and CDR2: MNHNS, SASEGT. V lost 3 bases and J 5 bases, leaving 13 bases between the germline ends. The CDR3 spans 15 residues.

This clone showed up just a few times. This rearrangement joins TRBV5-6 to TRBJ1-1; TRBD1 matches 7 bases. Germline V gene data show CDR1 as SGHDT and CDR2 as YYEEEE. V trimming: 2 bases; J trimming: 6 bases; junction bases outside the gene matches: 7. The CDR3 is 14 amino acids. This CDR3 is CASSFDREWSEAFF. The DNA for the CDR3 is TGTGCCAGCAGCTTCGACAGGGAGTGGTCTGAAGCTTTCTTT.

This clone was detected only a few times. The gene calls are TRBV7-2 and TRBJ2-5; TRBD2 is a possible D gene (6 bases). This CDR3 region has 13 residues. V lost 5 bases, J lost 4 bases, and 11 bases lay in between. Germline CDR1 reads SGHTA; CDR2 reads FQGNSA. DNA of the CDR3: TGTGCCAGCAGCGTTCCTAGCGTAGAGACCCAGTACTTC. This sequence encodes CASSVPSVETQYF.

The chain uses TRBV13 and TRBJ2-3; D uncertain. Germline V gene sequence: CDR1 PRHDT, CDR2 FYEKMQ (reference sequence). Deletions cut 2 bases from V and 5 bases from J, with 8 bases between. The CDR3 covers 13 residues. CDR3 sequence reads: CASSLTPGDTQYF. CDR3 bases: TGTGCCAGCAGCTTAACCCCAGGAGATACGCAGTATTTT.

The gene calls are TRBV7-9 and TRBJ1-1, with TRBD1 matching 7 bases. Looked up from germline, CDR1 is SEHNR and CDR2 is FQNEAQ (reference sequence). V gave up 5 bases and J gave up 4 bases; unmatched junction bases: 4. The CDR3 length is 13 residues. The CDR3 bases are TGTGCCAGCAGCCCGACAGGGTTCACTGAAGCTTTCTTT. This encodes CASSPTGFTEAFF.

The J gene is TRBJ2-5, the V gene TRBV7-9; D possibly corresponds to TRBD1 (6 bases). Per the germline V gene, CDR1 is SEHNR and CDR2 is FQNEAQ (reference sequence). The CDR3 extends over 14 amino acids. V was clipped by 5 bases and J by 4 bases, with 14 bases between them. CDR3 region: CASSLRDNAETQYF. The CDR3 nucleotides read TGTGCCAGCAGCCTCCGGGACAACGCAGAGACCCAGTACTTC.